This TCR beta chain was sequenced during a study of blood T cell repertoires in COVID-19 (dated by TCRdb to the early 2020s). In the study overall: Samples from collaborators originated in the United States, Italy and Spain and spanned both the acute and convalescent phases of COVID-19. The material from the prospective study consisted of cDNA or gDNA derived from T cells, B-cell-depleted T cells, or PBMCs. A de-identified subject ID, COVID-19 status, age in years and sex were almost always included in the sample metadata. Where available, HLA class I and class II types were obtained from metadata supplied by the sample provider rather than from assay-based typing. The dataset comprised deeply sampled blood TCRbeta repertoires from subjects exposed to, actively infected with, or recovered from COVID-19. The samples were drawn from two sources: the first 160 participants of the ongoing ImmuneRACE study, and approximately 1,300 subjects contributed by 6 global collaborators. A freely available public database, intended as a resource for researchers studying the immune response to SARS-CoV-2, is where the repertoires were released. The paper's findings and limits, for the study overall: Clinical and demographic metadata were provided uncurated, with the amount varying by source and participant.

Whole blood was collected in K2EDTA tubes by collaborating institutions according to the institutions' own protocols. For TCRbeta analysis, collaborators shipped samples as frozen whole blood, isolated PBMCs, or DNA extracted from either of those sample types. The table lists this clone with a count of one. Its antigen remains unidentified. Base qualities are not recorded, but no much larger clone differs from it by a single base. Inclusive of the bounding cysteine and phenylalanine, the CDR3 is 14 residues long. Of all the DNA, just the CDR3 is kept, 42 bases in frame from base 1. CDR1 MDHEN and CDR2 SYDVKM were looked up in the germline V gene. The germline V and J ends show losses of 6 bases and 2 bases respectively, and no gene match explains 5 bases of the junction. TCRbeta CDR3 regions were amplified from genomic DNA using the immunoSEQ Assay, a bias-controlled multiplex PCR. In the original analysis: Nucleated cell counts per sample were estimated from amplification of reference gene primers within the assay. To quantify the absolute abundance of each unique TCRbeta CDR3 rearrangement, sequence reads were collapsed and filtered. For each sample, productive Simpson clonality was calculated by taking the square root of Simpson's diversity index across productive rearrangements. What TCRdb holds here is the immuneACCESS table cut down to in-frame rearrangements. Part of the clones is not present; checked against another copy, under half of the missing clones reflect an unresolved V gene, and the others are unexplained. From that table come the V and J calls and clone size; the DNA was used to work out D and trimming. The sample profile shows 150,000 or so clones; about 86% of them were found once. The ten most abundant clones make up 25% to 30% of the sample.

The V and J genes are TRBV28 and TRBJ1-2; TRBD1 fits 8 bases in the junction. This receptor was identified in a woman in her fifties or sixties with acute or convalescent COVID-19. Sequencing was performed on peripheral blood. The CDR3 region has the sequence CASRQGALNYGYTF. In nucleotides, the sequence is TGTGCCAGCAGGCAGGGGGCGCTGAACTATGGCTACACCTTC.